The entry below describes one TCR beta chain. What it recognizes is unknown. CDR1 is DFQATT, CDR2 SNEGSKA, per germline (reference sequence). The CDR3 totals 11 residues. Trimming pared 6 bases from V and 5 bases from J, leaving 7 bases between. The data belong to a study of CD8+ T cells in alopecia areata. Findings and limits, study-wide: Compared with normal scalp, lesional scalp had higher clonality and more expanded CD8+ clones.

Sequencing templates came from extracted RNA that was reverse transcribed into cDNA. Profiling relied on immunoSEQ multiplex PCR, and the TCRdb table lists in-frame clones only, not all of them. The sample includes about 98,000 clones, 35% to 50% of them seen just once. Researchers took lesional scalp punch biopsies and peripheral blood from people who were alopecia areata patients. The clonotype originates from a human donor with alopecia areata. The genes are TRBV20-1 and TRBJ2-2, with D unresolved. The specimen was CD4+ T cells sorted from blood. The CDR3 DNA is TGCAGTGCGGAGAGGACCGGGGAGCTGTTTTTT. It codes for CSAERTGELFF.